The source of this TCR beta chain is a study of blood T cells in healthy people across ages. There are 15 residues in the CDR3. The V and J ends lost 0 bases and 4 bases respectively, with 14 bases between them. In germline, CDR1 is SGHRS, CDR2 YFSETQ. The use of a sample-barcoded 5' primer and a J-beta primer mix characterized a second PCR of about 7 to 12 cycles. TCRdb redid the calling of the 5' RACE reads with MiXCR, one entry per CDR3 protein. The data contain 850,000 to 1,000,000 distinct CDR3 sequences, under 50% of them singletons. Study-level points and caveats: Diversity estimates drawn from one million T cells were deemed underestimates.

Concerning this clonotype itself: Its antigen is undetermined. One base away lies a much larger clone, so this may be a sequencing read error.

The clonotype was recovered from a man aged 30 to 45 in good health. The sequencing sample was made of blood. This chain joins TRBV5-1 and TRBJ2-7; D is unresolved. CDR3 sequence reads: CASSLGTNEMYEQYF. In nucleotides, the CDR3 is TGCGCCAGCAGCTTGGGGACCAACGAGATGTACGAGCAGTACTTC.